These 24 T cell receptor beta chains came from one sample sequenced in a study of blood T cell repertoires in COVID-19 (dated by TCRdb to the early 2020s). Library preparation used the immunoSEQ multiplex PCR assay. TCRdb's version of the immuneACCESS table is confined to in-frame rearrangements and falls short of the full clone set. An unresolved V gene accounts for under half of the shortfall where checked; the remainder is of unknown origin. A total of around 700,000 clones appear in this sample, about nine tenths of them only once. The ten largest clones capture roughly 0.25% of the sample. The sequencing sample was made of peripheral blood. These receptors all stem from a woman younger than 35 with acute or convalescent COVID-19.

On this clone itself: Different DNA sequences within this sample yield the same CDR3. The V gene is TRBV18, the J gene TRBJ1-5; weak D call: TRBD1 (6 bases). This CDR3 comprises 15 residues. The V end lost 3 bases, the J end lost 0 bases, and 9 bases lay between the germline ends. In germline, CDR1 is KGHSH, CDR2 LQKENI. The CDR3 region has the DNA TGTGCCAGCTCACCCGACAGGTCTAGCAATCAGCCCCAGCATTTT. This gives the protein CASSPDRSSNQPQHF.

The chain has TRBV5-1 and TRBJ2-7, with 7 bases that match TRBD1. The CDR3 is 16 residues long. V lost 0 bases and J lost 4; bases outside the gene matches: 10. CDR1 is SGHRS and CDR2 is YFSETQ in the germline V gene. The CDR3 region has the DNA TGCGCCAGCAGCTTGGCCCTTTCGACAGGGAAATACGAGCAGTACTTC. Translated: CASSLALSTGKYEQYF.

This chain links TRBV7-9 with TRBJ2-1; the match to TRBD2 covers 8 bases. This CDR3 spans 15 amino acids. Germline V gives CDR1 SEHNR, CDR2 FQNEAQ (reference sequence). The trim removed 1 base at V and 4 bases at J, leaving 3 bases unmatched. As DNA, the CDR3 is TGTGCCAGCAGCTTAGGGCGGGGGGTATACAATGAGCAGTTCTTC. It encodes CASSLGRGVYNEQFF.

There are a few counts of this clone. The chain has TRBV2 and TRBJ2-2; perhaps TRBD2 as D (5 bases). Germline lookup yields CDR1 SNHLY and CDR2 FYNNEI. The CDR3 runs 14 residues. Trimming stripped 6 bases from V and 5 bases from J, with 13 bases between. CDR3 in amino acids: CASRGFTGTGELFF. In DNA, the CDR3 is TGTGCCAGCAGGGGCTTCACGGGGACCGGGGAGCTGTTTTTT.

V and J are TRBV14 and TRBJ1-3, with 8 positions matching TRBD1. Per the germline V gene, CDR1 is SGHDN and CDR2 is FVKESK. With V trimmed by 2 bases and J by 5 bases, 5 bases remained unmatched. This CDR3 has 15 residues. The CDR3 DNA is TGTGCCAGCAGCCAAACCAGGGGGCGCAGAAACACCATATATTTT. Its translation: CASSQTRGRRNTIYF. The complete variable domain, with remaining parts taken from reference TRBV14 and TRBJ1-3, reads EAGVTQFPSHSVIEKGQTVTLRCDPISGHDNLYWYRRVMGKEIKFLLHFVKESKQDESGMPNNRFLAERTGGTYSTLKVQPAELEDSGVYFCASSQTRGRRNTIYFGEGSWLTVV.

The sample holds a few counts of this clone. This specimen includes other DNA sequences encoding the same CDR3. The chain has TRBV5-4 and TRBJ1-1, with TRBD1 as a possible D gene (6 bases). Per germline, CDR1 SGHNT and CDR2 YYREEE (reference sequence). V lost 4 bases, J lost 1 base, and 8 bases lay in between. This CDR3 is 13 amino acids long. The CDR3 sequence is CASSADRNTEAFF. The DNA for the CDR3 is TGTGCCAGCAGCGCGGACAGGAACACTGAAGCTTTCTTT.

The gene calls are TRBV6-6 and TRBJ1-6; no clear D gene. Trimming shortened V by 0 bases and J by 10 bases, and 10 bases separated the two germline ends. This CDR3 is 14 amino acids long. In germline, CDR1 is MNHNY, CDR2 SVGAGI (reference sequence). The CDR3 sequence is CASSYSSGGSPLHF. The DNA for the CDR3 is TGTGCCAGCAGTTACTCATCCGGAGGATCACCCCTCCACTTT.

The CDR3 DNA reads TGTGCCACCTATGACAACTTACACAGCCTTTGGGTTGGAAACACCATATATTTT. Its protein is CATYDNLHSLWVGNTIYF. This rearrangement joins TRBV15 to TRBJ1-3; D gene ambiguous. The germline V and J ends were trimmed by 8 bases and 3 bases, with 26 bases remaining between them. Germline V gene sequence: CDR1 LNHNV, CDR2 YYDKDF (reference sequence). This CDR3 has 18 amino acids.

The rearrangement links TRBV19 to TRBJ1-1; maybe TRBD1 (5 bases). V lost 3 bases, J lost 6 bases, and 20 bases lay in between. The CDR3 is 16 amino acids. Per the germline V gene, CDR1 is LNHDA and CDR2 is SQIVND (reference sequence). The CDR3 here is CASSIRSGRASAEAFF. In DNA form, the CDR3 reads TGTGCCAGTAGTATTCGTAGCGGCAGGGCGAGCGCTGAAGCTTTCTTT.

The rearrangement uses TRBV11-1 and TRBJ2-1; 8 positions match TRBD2. J gave up 3 bases and V 10 bases, and 5 bases lay outside the gene matches. This CDR3 comprises 13 residues. Looked up from germline, CDR1 is SGHAT and CDR2 is FQDESV (reference sequence). As DNA, the CDR3 is TGTGCCACCAGTAGCGGGAACTACAATGAGCAGTTCTTC. This sequence encodes CATSSGNYNEQFF. Complete variable domain (other parts from reference TRBV11-1 and TRBJ2-1): EAEVAQSPRYKITEKSQAVAFWCDPISGHATLYWYRQILGQGPELLVQFQDESVVDDSQLPKDRFSAERLKGVDSTLKIQPAELGDSAMYLCATSSGNYNEQFFGPGTRLTVL.

In DNA, the CDR3 is TGTGCCTGGAGTAGGCAGGGCAATCAGCCCCAGCATTTT. Translation: CAWSRQGNQPQHF. V usage is TRBV30 and J usage is TRBJ1-5, with unresolved D. V lost 2 bases, J lost 2 bases, and 7 bases lay in between. Germline CDR1 is GTSNPN and CDR2 is SVGIG (reference sequence). There are 13 residues in the CDR3.

This chain connects TRBV4-3 to TRBJ2-7; 12 bases agree with TRBD2. Per germline, CDR1 LGHNA and CDR2 YSLEER. The CDR3 runs 16 residues. The V and J ends lost 1 base and 3 bases, in that order; junction bases with no gene match: 4. The CDR3 coding sequence is TGCGCCAGCAGCCAAGCTAGCGGGGGGGCTGACTACGAGCAGTACTTC. It encodes CASSQASGGADYEQYF.

V usage is TRBV7-2 and J usage is TRBJ1-5, with 7 bases fitting TRBD1. V shed 1 base and J 3 bases; nucleotides not matched to a gene: 3. CDR3 length: 15 residues. From germline, CDR1 is SGHTA and CDR2 FQGNSA. CDR3 DNA sequence: TGTGCCAGCAGCTTAGAGGGACAGTTCAATCAGCCCCAGCATTTT. Its translation is CASSLEGQFNQPQHF.

This sequence joins TRBV3-1 (or the pseudogene TRBV3-2) and TRBJ1-1; no reliable D call. This CDR3 is 14 amino acids long. Between the trimmed V and J ends, which lost 3 bases and 1 base, there was a span of 9 bases. CDR1 is LGHDT and CDR2 is YNNKEL in the germline V gene (reference sequence). CDR3 nucleotides: TGTGCCAGCAGCCACGACGCAGGGAACACTGAAGCTTTCTTT. It encodes CASSHDAGNTEAFF.

V gene TRBV4-2 combines with J gene TRBJ2-3; 8 nucleotides line up with TRBD2. Germline assignment: CDR1 LGHNA and CDR2 YNFKEQ. The V gene end was trimmed by 4 bases and the J gene end by 5 bases; junction bases not matched to a gene: 14. The length of the CDR3 is 17 residues. In nucleotides, the CDR3 is TGTGCCAGCAGCCTCGAACCTCGGGGGGGGCAAGGAGATACGCAGTATTTT. Its translation: CASSLEPRGGQGDTQYF.

The V call is TRBV14, the J call TRBJ1-6; 9 positions match TRBD1. The germline V gene has CDR1 SGHDN and CDR2 FVKESK. CDR3 length equals 15 residues. J gave up 8 bases and V 10 bases, and 12 bases lay outside the gene matches. The CDR3: CAKRDHRDRDSPLHF. CDR3 DNA sequence: TGTGCCAAACGAGACCACCGGGACAGGGATTCACCCCTCCACTTT.

The chain uses TRBV4-1 and TRBJ2-7; 9 nucleotides align to TRBD2. Unmatched junction bases numbered 15, after V lost 3 bases and J lost 6 bases. CDR3 length: 17 amino acids. Germline V gene sequence: CDR1 MGHRA, CDR2 YSYEKL. The CDR3 spells CASSHQTPRAGGFEQYF. As DNA, the CDR3 is TGCGCCAGCAGCCACCAGACCCCCCGAGCGGGGGGTTTCGAGCAGTACTTC.

The chain links TRBV28 to TRBJ2-4; TRBD2 might be the D (7 bases). Trimming left V 5 bases short and J 0 bases short, with 14 bases between. Per the germline V gene, CDR1 is MDHEN and CDR2 is SYDVKM. CDR3 length equals 16 residues. This chain's CDR3 is CASSTPGGLAKNIQYF. The DNA of the CDR3 is TGTGCCAGCAGTACCCCGGGGGGCCTAGCCAAAAACATTCAGTACTTC. Supplemented by reference TRBV28 and TRBJ2-4, the full variable domain reads DVKVTQSSRYLVKRTGEKVFLECVQDMDHENMFWYRQDPGLGLRLIYFSYDVKMKEKGDIPEGYSVSREKKERFSLILESASTNQTSMYLCASSTPGGLAKNIQYFGAGTRLSVL.

The rearrangement joins TRBV7-9 to TRBJ2-7, with D possibly being TRBD2 (6 bases). The germline V and J ends were trimmed by 3 bases and 5 bases, with 14 bases remaining between them. The germline CDR1 and CDR2 sequences are SEHNR and FQNEAQ (reference sequence). The CDR3 covers 14 residues. In DNA form, the CDR3 reads TGTGCCAGCAGCTTCACTTTGCGGGGTCACGAGCAGTACTTC. Protein: CASSFTLRGHEQYF.

This chain uses TRBV9 with TRBJ1-1; TRBD1 agrees at 9 bases. The CDR3 spans 13 residues. J lost 7 bases, V lost 4 bases, and 5 bases had no gene match. Germline V gene sequence: CDR1 SGDLS, CDR2 YYNGEE. CDR3 sequence: CASSLGQGSEAFF. DNA of the CDR3: TGTGCCAGCAGCCTTGGACAGGGGAGTGAAGCTTTCTTT.

The V and J genes are TRBV6-2 or TRBV6-3 and TRBJ2-7; possibly TRBD1 for D (5 bases). The length of the CDR3 is 13 residues. V lost 4 bases, J lost 3 bases, and 10 bases lay in between. From germline, CDR1 is MNHEY and CDR2 SVGEGT. The CDR3 reads CASSWQGLYEQYF. The CDR3 DNA reads TGTGCCAGCAGTTGGCAGGGTCTCTACGAGCAGTACTTC.

The chain is built from TRBV2 and TRBJ2-7, with D maybe TRBD1 (6 bases). The germline CDR1 and CDR2 sequences are SNHLY and FYNNEI. With 11 bases removed from V and 1 base from J, the gap between germline ends came to 12 bases. The CDR3 consists of 12 residues. CDR3 sequence reads: CAARQASYEQYF. CDR3 nucleotides: TGTGCCGCTCGACAGGCGTCCTACGAGCAGTACTTC.

The genes are TRBV5-5 and TRBJ1-3; the D gene is possibly TRBD1 (5 bases). Germline assignment: CDR1 SGHKS and CDR2 YYEKEE (reference sequence). The germline V and J ends were trimmed by 5 bases and 0 bases, with 18 bases remaining between them. The CDR3 extends over 17 amino acids. CDR3 region: CASRPEGRGGSGNTIYF. CDR3 in DNA: TGTGCCAGCAGACCCGAGGGAAGGGGAGGCTCTGGAAACACCATATATTTT.

This clone occurred once. The chain is built from TRBV4-1 and TRBJ2-2; the match to TRBD1 covers 8 bases. With V trimmed by 3 bases and J by 4 bases, 4 bases remained unmatched. Germline CDR1 reads MGHRA; CDR2 reads YSYEKL. This CDR3 spans 15 amino acids. In nucleotides, the CDR3 is TGCGCCAGCAGCCAGGACAGGGTGGGCACCGGGGAGCTGTTTTTT. Its protein is CASSQDRVGTGELFF.